This T cell receptor (beta chain) is drawn from a study of blood T cell repertoires in COVID-19. Study context: COVID-19 samples, acute and convalescent, were from the United States, Italy and Spain. Nucleic acid was either cDNA or gDNA, and it came from T cells, B-cell-depleted T cells, or PBMCs.

Trimming took 3 bases from V and 3 from J; bases not matched to a gene: 12. Germline-derived CDR1 and CDR2 are PRHDT and FYEKMQ (reference sequence). The CDR3 runs to 17 residues. Study processing details: Reference gene primer amplification yielded estimated nucleated cell counts. The data were produced by immunoSEQ multiplex PCR, yet TCRdb's version contains in-frame clones alone and is incomplete. That table furnishes V, J and clone size, whereas the DNA furnished D and trimming. The sample comprises more than 75,000 clones, around 84% of which are singletons, and roughly 25% rests with the top ten.

The receptor was isolated from a man in his sixties with acute or convalescent COVID-19. Sample: peripheral blood. The rearrangement joins TRBV13 to TRBJ2-7; 9 bases match TRBD1. CDR3 in amino acids: CASSFGGVGQGFYEQYF. CDR3 coding DNA: TGTGCCAGCAGCTTCGGCGGGGTGGGACAGGGCTTCTACGAGCAGTACTTC.